This entry lists 27 T cell receptor beta chains sequenced from one sample in a study of T cells expressing NK-cell markers. TCRdb re-called the 5' RACE reads; one entry per CDR3 protein, DNA not given. The data include some 440,000 distinct CDR3 sequences; the top ten clones carry about 1.5%. Sequencing was performed on blood T cells: a sorted CD56 or NKG2C T cell subset, CD4+ or CD8+ T cells, or bulk PBMC T cells (not recorded which). These TCRs come from a woman aged 45-59 years in good health.

V and J are TRBV19 and TRBJ1-2; the D gene TCRdb calls, TRBD1, cannot be checked with no DNA. Germline V CDR1 and CDR2: LNHDA, SQIVND (reference sequence). The CDR3 runs to 15 residues. The CDR3 protein is CASSPGVGGLYGYTF.

This chain links TRBV6-2 or TRBV6-3 with TRBJ2-7; lacking DNA, the TRBD2 call made by TCRdb goes unchecked. The CDR3 consists of 18 residues. In germline, CDR1 is MNHEY, CDR2 SVGEGT. CDR3 amino acids: CASSYFAVAGGRRYEQYF.

This rearrangement joins TRBV20-1 to TRBJ2-1; the D call of TRBD2 rests on TCRdb alone, since no DNA is present to check it. Germline CDR1 DFQATT, CDR2 SNEGSKA (reference sequence). The CDR3 sequence is 13 residues long. The CDR3 loop reads CSARREGPHEQFF.

This rearrangement joins TRBV7-8 to TRBJ2-3; as DNA is missing, the TRBD1 call by TCRdb cannot be tested. The germline V gene encodes CDR1 SGHVS and CDR2 FQNEAQ. This CDR3 is 16 amino acids long. The CDR3 sequence is CASSRHRDRGKDTQYF. The full variable domain, with the rest looked up from reference TRBV7-8 and TRBJ2-3, is GAGVSQSPRYKVAKRGQDVALRCDPISGHVSLFWYQQALGQGPEFLTYFQNEAQLDKSGLPSDRFFAERPEGSVSTLKIQRTQQEDSAVYLCASSRHRDRGKDTQYFGPGTRLTVL.

The J gene is TRBJ1-1, the V gene TRBV5-1. The germline V gene has CDR1 SGHRS and CDR2 YFSETQ. CDR3 length: 17 residues. CDR3 region: CASSFGRGGGGGTEAFF.

This rearrangement joins TRBV12-3 or TRBV12-4 to TRBJ2-2. The CDR3 is 16 residues long. CDR3 region: CASRKAGSANTGELFF.

The chain is built from TRBV29-1 and TRBJ1-1; the D call of TRBD1 rests on TCRdb alone, since no DNA is present to check it. Germline CDR1 SQVTM, CDR2 ANQGSEA. CDR3 length: 15 amino acids. The CDR3 protein is CSADSGQGLNTEAFF.

The chain has TRBV15 and TRBJ2-1; no DNA is available, so the TRBD2 call from TCRdb remains unchecked. Germline CDR1 LNHNV, CDR2 YYDKDF (reference sequence). CDR3 length: 16 residues. CDR3 region: CATSRDFGTSGRMRFF.

The CDR3 spells CASRTTNKNSPLHF. This chain uses TRBV12-3 or TRBV12-4 with TRBJ1-6. The CDR3 totals 14 residues.

This chain connects TRBV20-1 to TRBJ2-3; TCRdb names TRBD2, which stays unverified in the absence of DNA. Germline lookup yields CDR1 DFQATT and CDR2 SNEGSKA (reference sequence). The CDR3 is 13 residues long. The CDR3 spells CSAQSDSRDTQYF.

CDR3 residues: CAISYTGVNTGELFF. The J gene is TRBJ2-2, the V gene TRBV10-3; without DNA, the TCRdb call of TRBD1 cannot be checked. The CDR3 contains 15 residues. Germline assignment: CDR1 ENHRY and CDR2 SYGVKD.

This chain joins TRBV12-3 or TRBV12-4 and TRBJ2-1; no DNA is available, so the TRBD2 call from TCRdb remains unchecked. The CDR3 is 18 amino acids. The CDR3 here is CASSLEWLRASLNNEQFF.

The rearrangement joins TRBV24-1 to TRBJ2-5; the TCRdb call, TRBD1, lacks DNA for checking. CDR1 and CDR2 from the germline V gene are KGHDR and SFDVKD. CDR3 length: 15 residues. CDR3 residues: CATSASQGVYETQYF.

The V and J genes are TRBV5-6 and TRBJ1-5; the TRBD1 assignment by TCRdb is unverifiable without DNA. The CDR3 contains 15 residues. The germline V gene encodes CDR1 SGHDT and CDR2 YYEEEE. This CDR3 is CASTNKRQGYQPQHF.

The chain is built from TRBV5-1 and TRBJ2-7; lacking DNA, the TRBD1 call made by TCRdb goes unchecked. The CDR3 extends over 12 amino acids. CDR1 is SGHRS, CDR2 YFSETQ, per germline. The CDR3 sequence: CASSEGQYEQYF.

The chain employs TRBV10-3 and TRBJ2-1; TCRdb picks TRBD2, but there is no DNA to check that call. The V gene's germline CDR1 is ENHRY and CDR2 SYGVKD. The CDR3 is made up of 15 amino acids. CDR3 protein: CAISEAGGTYNEQFF.

V is TRBV12-3 or TRBV12-4 and J is TRBJ2-1; the D call of TRBD1 rests on TCRdb alone, since no DNA is present to check it. CDR3 length: 15 residues. The chain's CDR3 is CASGEAGPDSNEQFF.

The V call is TRBV12-3 or TRBV12-4, the J call TRBJ2-1. The CDR3 is 17 amino acids. This CDR3 reads CASSSSHEGGSYNEQFF.

The CDR3 reads CASSPRTGENYGYTF. This sequence joins TRBV7-8 and TRBJ1-2; TCRdb's D call, TRBD1, is unchecked because there is no DNA. CDR3 length: 15 amino acids. In germline, CDR1 is SGHVS, CDR2 FQNEAQ.

The CDR3 loop reads CSAVAGDAGVGYTF. The rearrangement uses TRBV20-1 and TRBJ1-2; TCRdb indicates TRBD1, and absent DNA this call remains unverified. Germline CDR1 and CDR2: DFQATT and SNEGSKA (reference sequence). This CDR3 has 14 residues.

The CDR3 loop is CASSKYSEGPQHF. The genes are TRBV7-2 and TRBJ1-5. This CDR3 region has 13 residues. CDR1 and CDR2 (germline): SGHTA, FQGNSA.

This chain uses TRBV24-1 with TRBJ2-1; TCRdb reports TRBD2, a call that lacks DNA to check it against. Germline CDR1 is KGHDR and CDR2 is SFDVKD. The CDR3 sequence is 18 residues long. The CDR3 sequence is CATSDPFSGRSSYNEQFF.

The chain uses TRBV3-1 and TRBJ2-7; lacking DNA, the TRBD1 call made by TCRdb goes unchecked. The CDR3 is made up of 13 amino acids. The germline V gene encodes CDR1 LGHDT and CDR2 YNNKEL (reference sequence). Here the CDR3 reads CASSRTGNSEQYF.

The rearrangement links TRBV5-1 to TRBJ2-3; TCRdb's D call, TRBD1, is unchecked because there is no DNA. Germline V CDR1 and CDR2: SGHRS, YFSETQ. CDR3 length: 17 amino acids. This CDR3 is CASSRTGTGVLTDTQYF.

V and J are TRBV12-3 or TRBV12-4 and TRBJ2-1; TCRdb selects TRBD2, and the lack of DNA leaves this call unchecked. This CDR3 spans 21 amino acids. CDR3 residues: CASSFPSGRAEEQSSYNEQFF.

The chain is built from TRBV9 and TRBJ1-2. This CDR3 has 12 residues. Germline V gene sequence: CDR1 SGDLS, CDR2 YYNGEE. This CDR3 reads CASSALTYGYTF.

The chain links TRBV5-1 to TRBJ2-1; TCRdb proposes TRBD1, but this gene call is untestable without DNA. Germline CDR1 SGHRS, CDR2 YFSETQ. This CDR3 spans 16 amino acids. CDR3 protein: CASSTRPGQGSSEQFF.